This T cell receptor (beta chain) is drawn from a study of human T cells and chemical hapten exposure. V lost 5 bases to trimming and J lost 3 bases; unmatched junction nucleotides: 8. The CDR3 has 15 residues. Germline-derived CDR1 and CDR2 are MDHEN and SYDVKM. Using its own MiXCR run on the RACE reads, TCRdb lists one record per CDR3 protein. The data hold roughly 74,000 distinct CDR3 sequences, with approximately 35% observed a single time. Note on this clonotype: Its target is not known.

This sample's time point: patch test 1, 2 weeks after DPC sensitization. Treatment indicated: therapeutic diphenylcyclopropenone sensitization with weekly scalp DPC. Overall study results and limits: With regard to DPC sensitization, TCRs above 1 in 1000 frequency did not change. There was alopecia in the donors, so their immune response may differ from that of healthy people. Compared with pre-sensitization or healthy control sets, expanded TCRs clustered more.

The clonotype originates from a man aged 35 to 55 with alopecia areata. Some clones in this sample may be carry-over from other donors' samples. Here the sequenced sample was whole blood, taken in connection with sensitization to the hapten diphenylcyclopropenone (DPC). The chain uses TRBV28 and TRBJ2-7, with 9 bases lining up with TRBD2. In DNA form, the CDR3 reads TGTGCCAGCAGTGCGGGGGGGGACCAGAGCTACGAGCAGTACTTC. The encoded protein is CASSAGGDQSYEQYF.